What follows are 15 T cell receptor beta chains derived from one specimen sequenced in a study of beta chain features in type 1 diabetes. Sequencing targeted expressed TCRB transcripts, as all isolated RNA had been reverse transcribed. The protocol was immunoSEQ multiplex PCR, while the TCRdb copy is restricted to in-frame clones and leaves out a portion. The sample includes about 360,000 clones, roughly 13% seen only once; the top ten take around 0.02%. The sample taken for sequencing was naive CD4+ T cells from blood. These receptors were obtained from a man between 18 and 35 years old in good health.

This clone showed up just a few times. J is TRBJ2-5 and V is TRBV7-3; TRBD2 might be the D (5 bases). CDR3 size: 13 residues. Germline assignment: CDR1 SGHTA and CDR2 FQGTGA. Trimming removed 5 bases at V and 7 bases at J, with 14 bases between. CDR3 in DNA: TGTGCCAGCAGCCCTGACTCCGGGGTGACCCAGTACTTC. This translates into CASSPDSGVTQYF.

CDR3 bases: TGTGCCAGCAGTTGGGACTCCGGAGGTGGAGATACGCAGTATTTT. It is translated as CASSWDSGGGDTQYF. V gene TRBV2 combines with J gene TRBJ2-3; weak D call: TRBD2 (6 bases). The V and J ends lost 5 bases and 5 bases respectively, with 17 bases between them. Looked up from germline, CDR1 is SNHLY and CDR2 is FYNNEI. The CDR3 is 15 residues long.

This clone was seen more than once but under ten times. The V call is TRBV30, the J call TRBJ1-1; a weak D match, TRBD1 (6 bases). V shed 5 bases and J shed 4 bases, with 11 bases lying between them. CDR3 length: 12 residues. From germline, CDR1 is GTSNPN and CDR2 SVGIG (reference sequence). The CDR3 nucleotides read TGTGCCTGGGACAGGCCCGGCACTGAAGCTTTCTTT. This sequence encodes CAWDRPGTEAFF.

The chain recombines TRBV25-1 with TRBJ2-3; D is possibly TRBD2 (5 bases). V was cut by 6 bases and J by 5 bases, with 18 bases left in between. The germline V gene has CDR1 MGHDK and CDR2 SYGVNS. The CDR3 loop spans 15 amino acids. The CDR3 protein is CASRGDFVSKDTQYF. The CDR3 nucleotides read TGTGCCAGCAGGGGAGACTTTGTGTCTAAAGATACGCAGTATTTT.

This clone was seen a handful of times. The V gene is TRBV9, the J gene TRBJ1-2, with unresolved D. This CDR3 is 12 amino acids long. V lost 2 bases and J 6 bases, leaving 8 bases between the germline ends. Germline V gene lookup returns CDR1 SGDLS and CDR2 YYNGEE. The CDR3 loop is CASSVGSNGYTF. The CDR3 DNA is TGTGCCAGCAGCGTCGGGTCAAATGGCTACACCTTC.

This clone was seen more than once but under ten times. This chain's CDR3 is CASSEYLGGGNTDTQYF. The CDR3 bases are TGTGCCAGCAGTGAATATCTGGGCGGAGGAAACACAGATACGCAGTATTTT. The chain joins TRBV25-1 to TRBJ2-3, with a tentative D call TRBD2 (5 bases). The V end lost 0 bases, the J end lost 2 bases, and 15 bases lay between the germline ends. This CDR3 is 17 amino acids long. The V gene's germline CDR1 is MGHDK and CDR2 SYGVNS.

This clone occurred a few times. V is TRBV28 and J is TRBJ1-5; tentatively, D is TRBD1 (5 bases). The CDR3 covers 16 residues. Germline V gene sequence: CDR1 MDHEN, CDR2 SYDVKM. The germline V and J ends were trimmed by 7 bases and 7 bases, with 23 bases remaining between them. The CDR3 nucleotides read TGTGCCAGCACCCCTTTTGTGCCAGGGCGCTACCAGCCCCAGCATTTT. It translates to CASTPFVPGRYQPQHF.

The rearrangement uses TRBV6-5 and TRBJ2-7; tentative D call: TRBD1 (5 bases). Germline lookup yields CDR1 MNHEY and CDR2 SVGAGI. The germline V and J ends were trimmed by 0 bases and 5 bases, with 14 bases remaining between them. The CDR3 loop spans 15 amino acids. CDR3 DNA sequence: TGTGCCAGCAGTTACTCGACAAGGGGTCGGCACGAGCAGTACTTC. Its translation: CASSYSTRGRHEQYF.

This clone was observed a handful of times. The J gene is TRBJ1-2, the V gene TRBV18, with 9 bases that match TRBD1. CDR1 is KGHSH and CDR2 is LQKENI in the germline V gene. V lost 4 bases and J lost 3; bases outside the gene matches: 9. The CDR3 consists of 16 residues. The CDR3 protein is CASSLSDRGLDYGYTF. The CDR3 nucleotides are TGTGCCAGCTCACTATCTGACAGGGGGTTGGACTATGGCTACACCTTC.

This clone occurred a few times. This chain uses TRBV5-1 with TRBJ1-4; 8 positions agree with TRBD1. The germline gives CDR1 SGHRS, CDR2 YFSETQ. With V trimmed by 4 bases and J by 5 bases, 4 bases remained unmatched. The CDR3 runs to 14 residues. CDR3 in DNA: TGCGCCAGCAGCCCGGGACAGGACAATGAAAAACTGTTTTTT. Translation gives CASSPGQDNEKLFF.

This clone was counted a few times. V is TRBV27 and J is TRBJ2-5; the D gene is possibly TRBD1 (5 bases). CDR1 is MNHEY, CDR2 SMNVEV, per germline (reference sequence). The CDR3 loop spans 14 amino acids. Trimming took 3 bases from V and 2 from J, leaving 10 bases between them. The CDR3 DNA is TGTGCCAGCAGTTTTGGGGCTTCACAAGAGACCCAGTACTTC. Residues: CASSFGASQETQYF.

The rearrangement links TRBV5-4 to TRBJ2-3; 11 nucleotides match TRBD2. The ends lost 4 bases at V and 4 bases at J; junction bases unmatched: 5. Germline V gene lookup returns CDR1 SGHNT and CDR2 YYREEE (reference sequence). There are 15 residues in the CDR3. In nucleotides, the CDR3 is TGTGCCAGCAGCCTGGGACTAGCGGTCCCAGATACGCAGTATTTT. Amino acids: CASSLGLAVPDTQYF.

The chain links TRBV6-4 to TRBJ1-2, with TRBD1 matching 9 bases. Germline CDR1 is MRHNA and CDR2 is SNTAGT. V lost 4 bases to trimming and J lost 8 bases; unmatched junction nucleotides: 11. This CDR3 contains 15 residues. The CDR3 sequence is CASSAQGTGFGGYTF. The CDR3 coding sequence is TGTGCCAGCAGTGCTCAAGGGACAGGGTTTGGAGGCTACACCTTC.

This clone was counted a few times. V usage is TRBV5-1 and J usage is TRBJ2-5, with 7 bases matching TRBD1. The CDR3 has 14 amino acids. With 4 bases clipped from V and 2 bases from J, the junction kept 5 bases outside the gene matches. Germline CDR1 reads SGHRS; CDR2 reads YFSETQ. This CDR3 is CASSVGTVQETQYF. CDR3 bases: TGCGCCAGCAGCGTCGGGACAGTACAAGAGACCCAGTACTTC.

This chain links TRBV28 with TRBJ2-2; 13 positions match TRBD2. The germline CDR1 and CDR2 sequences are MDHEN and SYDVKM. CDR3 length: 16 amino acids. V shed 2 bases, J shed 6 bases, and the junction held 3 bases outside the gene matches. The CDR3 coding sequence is TGTGCCAGCAGTTTAAGGACTAGCGGGAGAGCCGGGGAGCTGTTTTTT. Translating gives CASSLRTSGRAGELFF.